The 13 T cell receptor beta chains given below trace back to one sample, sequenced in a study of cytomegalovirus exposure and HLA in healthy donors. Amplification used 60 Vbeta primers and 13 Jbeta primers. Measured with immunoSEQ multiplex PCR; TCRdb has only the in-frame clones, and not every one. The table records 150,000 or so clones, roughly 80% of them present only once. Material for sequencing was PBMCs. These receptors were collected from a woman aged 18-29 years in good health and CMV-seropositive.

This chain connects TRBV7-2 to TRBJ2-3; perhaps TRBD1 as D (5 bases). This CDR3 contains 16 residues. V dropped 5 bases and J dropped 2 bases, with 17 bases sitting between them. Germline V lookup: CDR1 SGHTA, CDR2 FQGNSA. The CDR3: CASSVVDSGNTDTQYF. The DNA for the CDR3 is TGTGCCAGCAGCGTAGTAGACAGTGGAAACACAGATACGCAGTATTTT.

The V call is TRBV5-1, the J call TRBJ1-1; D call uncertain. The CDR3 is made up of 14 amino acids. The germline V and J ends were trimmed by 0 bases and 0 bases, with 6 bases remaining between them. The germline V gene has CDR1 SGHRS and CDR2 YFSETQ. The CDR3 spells CASSLERVNTEAFF. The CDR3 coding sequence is TGCGCCAGCAGCTTGGAACGGGTGAACACTGAAGCTTTCTTT.

The CDR3 DNA follows: TGTGCCAGCAGCGGGGACAGGCGCGCCGGACGACTCCAAGAGACCCAGTACTTC. Residues: CASSGDRRAGRLQETQYF. The chain uses TRBV5-6 and TRBJ2-5; TRBD1 matches 8 bases. CDR1 is SGHDT and CDR2 is YYEEEE in the germline V gene. The length of the CDR3 is 18 residues. V lost 4 bases and J lost 1; bases outside the gene matches: 15. Filled out from reference TRBV5-6 and TRBJ2-5, the complete variable domain reads DAGVTQSPTHLIKTRGQQVTLRCSPKSGHDTVSWYQQALGQGPQFIFQYYEEEERQRGNFPDRFSGHQFPNYSSELNVNALLLGDSALYLCASSGDRRAGRLQETQYFGPGTRLLVL.

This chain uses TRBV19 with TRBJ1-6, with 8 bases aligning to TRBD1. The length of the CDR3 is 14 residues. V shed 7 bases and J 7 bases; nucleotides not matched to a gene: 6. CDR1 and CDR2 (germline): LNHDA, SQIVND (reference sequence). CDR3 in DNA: TGTGCCAGTAACTACCGGGACAGGAATTCACCCCTCCACTTT. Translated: CASNYRDRNSPLHF. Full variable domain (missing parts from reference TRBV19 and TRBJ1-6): DGGITQSPKYLFRKEGQNVTLSCEQNLNHDAMYWYRQDPGQGLRLIYYSQIVNDFQKGDIAEGYSVSREKKESFPLTVTSAQKNPTAFYLCASNYRDRNSPLHFGNGTRLTVT.

The CDR3 loop reads CASSSGRTGGDEKLFF. Here the CDR3 DNA reads TGTGCCAGCAGCTCTGGAAGGACAGGGGGGGATGAAAAACTGTTTTTT. The chain couples TRBV7-3 to TRBJ1-4, with 10 positions matching TRBD1. Germline assignment: CDR1 SGHTA and CDR2 FQGTGA. V was pared by 4 bases and J by 6 bases, with 8 bases of the junction left unmatched. The CDR3 is 16 residues long. Based on the CDR3 plus reference TRBV7-3 and TRBJ1-4, the full variable domain is GAGVSQTPSNKVTEKGKYVELRCDPISGHTALYWYRQSLGQGPEFLIYFQGTGAADDSGLPNDRFFAVRPEGSVSTLKIQRTERGDSAVYLCASSSGRTGGDEKLFFGSGTQLSVL.

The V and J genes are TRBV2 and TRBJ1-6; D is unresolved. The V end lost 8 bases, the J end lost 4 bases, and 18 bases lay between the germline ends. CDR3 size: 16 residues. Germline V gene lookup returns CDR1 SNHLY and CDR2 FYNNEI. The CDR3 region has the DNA TGTGCCAGCTCCCCCGTCGAGAGAAATTATAATTCACCCCTCCACTTT. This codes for CASSPVERNYNSPLHF.

This CDR3 is CASSLSFGQGGDYEQYF. In DNA, the CDR3 is TGTGCCAGCAGTTTATCTTTCGGACAGGGGGGGGACTACGAGCAGTACTTC. The chain combines TRBV28 with TRBJ2-7; the match to TRBD1 covers 10 bases. This CDR3 contains 17 residues. V lost 1 base, J lost 3 bases, and 9 bases stayed unmatched. Germline CDR1 is MDHEN and CDR2 is SYDVKM.

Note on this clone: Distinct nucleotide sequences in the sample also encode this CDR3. CDR3 loop: CASSAWTQGEQYF. The CDR3 coding sequence is TGCGCCAGCAGTGCCTGGACCCAGGGGGAGCAGTACTTC. The chain carries TRBV10-1 and TRBJ2-7, with D tentatively TRBD1 (6 bases). This CDR3 contains 13 residues. Trimming took 4 bases from V and 7 from J, leaving 14 bases between them. CDR1 and CDR2 from the germline V gene are WNHNN and SYGVQD (reference sequence).

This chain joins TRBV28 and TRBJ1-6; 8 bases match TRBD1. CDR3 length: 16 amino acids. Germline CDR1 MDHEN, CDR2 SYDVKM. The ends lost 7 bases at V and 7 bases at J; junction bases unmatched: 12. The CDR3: CASITYGQGANSPLHF. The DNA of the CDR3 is TGTGCCAGCATCACTTACGGGCAGGGGGCGAATTCACCCCTCCACTTT.

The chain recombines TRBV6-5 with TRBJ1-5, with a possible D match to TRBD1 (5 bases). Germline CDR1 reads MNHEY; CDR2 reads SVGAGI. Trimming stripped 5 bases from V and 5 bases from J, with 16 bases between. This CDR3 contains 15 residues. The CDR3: CASSQRDRGDQPQHF. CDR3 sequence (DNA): TGTGCCAGCAGTCAACGGGATCGGGGGGATCAGCCCCAGCATTTT.

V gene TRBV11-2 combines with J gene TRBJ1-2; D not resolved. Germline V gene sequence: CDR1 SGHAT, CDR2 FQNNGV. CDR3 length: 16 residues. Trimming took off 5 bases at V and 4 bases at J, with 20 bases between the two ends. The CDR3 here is CASSPMEGLGRYGYTF. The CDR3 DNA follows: TGTGCCAGCAGCCCCATGGAGGGTTTAGGGCGCTATGGCTACACCTTC.

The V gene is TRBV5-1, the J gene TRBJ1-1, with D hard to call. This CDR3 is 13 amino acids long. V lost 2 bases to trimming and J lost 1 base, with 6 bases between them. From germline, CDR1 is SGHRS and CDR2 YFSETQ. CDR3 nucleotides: TGCGCCAGCAGCTTTCCGGGGAACACTGAAGCTTTCTTT. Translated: CASSFPGNTEAFF.

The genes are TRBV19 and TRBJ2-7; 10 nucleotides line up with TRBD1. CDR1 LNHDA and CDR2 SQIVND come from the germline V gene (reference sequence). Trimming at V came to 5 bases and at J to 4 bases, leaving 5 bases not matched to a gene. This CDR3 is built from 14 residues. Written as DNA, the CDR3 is TGTGCCAGTAGTGGAAGGACAGGGGGGTACGAGCAGTACTTC. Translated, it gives CASSGRTGGYEQYF. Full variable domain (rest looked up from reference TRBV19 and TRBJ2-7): DGGITQSPKYLFRKEGQNVTLSCEQNLNHDAMYWYRQDPGQGLRLIYYSQIVNDFQKGDIAEGYSVSREKKESFPLTVTSAQKNPTAFYLCASSGRTGGYEQYFGPGTRLTVT.